This T cell receptor (beta chain) was captured by sequencing in a study of T cells in Graves' hyperthyroidism and ophthalmopathy. CDR1 is DFQATT and CDR2 is SNEGSKA in the germline V gene (reference sequence). The CDR3 is 13 amino acids. Trimming left V 6 bases short and J 4 bases short, with 15 bases between. Amplification yielded TCR beta CDR3 regions, with RNA transcripts as the source. Initially, a first-round RT-PCR of the TCR CDR3 employed the HTBI primer set. One entry per CDR3 protein results from TCRdb running MiXCR on the multiplex PCR reads. Of roughly 700,000 distinct CDR3 sequences in the sample, about a third were seen once. This clonotype was seen ten or more times. Newly diagnosed patients aged 18 to 65 had hyperthyroidism of under 2 months' duration.

This TCR was sampled from a woman in her thirties or forties with Graves' hyperthyroidism. The chain links TRBV20-1 to TRBJ1-2; D may be TRBD1 (5 bases). Sequencing input: blood. The CDR3 is CSASGGEGYGYTF. The CDR3 bases are TGCAGTGCCTCGGGGGGGGAGGGCTATGGCTACACCTTC.